This TCR beta chain was captured in a study of regulatory T cells in long-lasting Graves disease. Study details: Less than 3 months of antithyroid drugs had been taken by newly diagnosed Graves' patients.

The CDR3 contains 18 residues. With 0 bases clipped from V and 5 bases from J, the junction kept 12 bases outside the gene matches. Per germline, CDR1 SGHNT and CDR2 YYREEE (reference sequence). Both iRepertoire HTBI primers and Arm-PCR of CDR3 regions were used to build the TCR beta libraries. In TCRdb, the multiplex PCR reads were re-called with MiXCR into one record per CDR3 protein. Of roughly 380,000 distinct CDR3 sequences in the sample, around 15% were seen once. On this clonotype: Antigen specificity is unknown.

Study conclusions and caveats: Newly diagnosed patients shared 750 to 1,000 public clonotypes; persistent patients shared some 2,700.

Specified time point: newly diagnosed GD, antithyroid drugs for less than 3 months. The TCR library was made from RNA extracted from PBMCs. This clonotype originated in a female donor with Graves disease. Sequenced here: peripheral blood mononuclear cells (PBMCs), sampled at new diagnosis, from a patient treated with antithyroid drugs. V is TRBV5-4 and J is TRBJ2-5, with TRBD2 identical over 11 bases. The CDR3 protein is CASSLELAGDFDRETQYF. DNA of the CDR3: TGTGCCAGCAGCTTGGAACTAGCGGGGGACTTTGACCGGGAGACCCAGTACTTC.